This T cell receptor (beta chain) stems from a study of blood T cell repertoires in COVID-19. The CDR3 extends over 15 amino acids. V lost 7 bases, J lost 2 bases, and 8 bases stayed unmatched. CDR1 MNHEY and CDR2 SMNVEV come from the germline V gene (reference sequence). Authors' processing steps: Reference gene primer amplification gave estimated nucleated cell counts. Produced via immunoSEQ multiplex PCR; TCRdb's table is partial and in-frame only. That table supplies the V and J calls and clone size; D and trimming were determined from the DNA. The profile shows 110,000 or so clones, over 65% of them singletons.

Material for sequencing was peripheral blood. V and J are TRBV27 and TRBJ1-5, with 7 nucleotides matching TRBD1. This sequence was found in a woman in her sixties or seventies with acute or convalescent COVID-19. The CDR3 region is CASIPDREGNQPQHF. The CDR3 region has the DNA TGTGCCAGCATTCCCGACAGGGAAGGCAATCAGCCCCAGCATTTT.